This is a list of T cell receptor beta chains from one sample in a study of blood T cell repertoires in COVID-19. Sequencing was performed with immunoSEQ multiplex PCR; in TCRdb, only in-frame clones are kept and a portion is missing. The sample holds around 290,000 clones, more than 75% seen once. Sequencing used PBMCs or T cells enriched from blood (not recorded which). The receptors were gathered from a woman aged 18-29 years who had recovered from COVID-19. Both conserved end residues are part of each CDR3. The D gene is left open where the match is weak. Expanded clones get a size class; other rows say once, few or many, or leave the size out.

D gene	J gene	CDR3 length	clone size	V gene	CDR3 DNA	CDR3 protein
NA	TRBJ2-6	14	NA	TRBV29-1	TGCAGCGTTGGTCAGGGTTCTGGGGCCAACGTCCTGACTTTC	CSVGQGSGANVLTF
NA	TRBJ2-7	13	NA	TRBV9	TGTGCCAGCAGCGTAGAGAGGTCGGGAGAGCAGTACTTC	CASSVERSGEQYF
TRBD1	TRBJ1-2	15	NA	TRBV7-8	TGTGCCAGCAGCTTCAGCCGGGACAGTCATTATGGCTACACCTTC	CASSFSRDSHYGYTF
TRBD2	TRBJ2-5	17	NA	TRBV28	TGTGCCAGCAGTTTCCCTCCCCTTGCGGGAGGAAGGAAGACCCAGTACTTC	CASSFPPLAGGRKTQYF
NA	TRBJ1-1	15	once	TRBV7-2	TGTGCCAGCAGCTTTTCGGGAGAAGGACTCACTGAAGCTTTCTTT	CASSFSGEGLTEAFF
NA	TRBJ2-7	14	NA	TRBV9	TGTGCCAGCAGCGTAGCTAGCGAGGGAGGCGAGCAGTACTTC	CASSVASEGGEQYF
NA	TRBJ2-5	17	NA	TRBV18	TGTGCCAGCTCACCATTCGGAGGGGACCGGAGGCGAGAGACCCAGTACTTC	CASSPFGGDRRRETQYF
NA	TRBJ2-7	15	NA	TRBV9	TGTGCCAGCAGCGTAGTAGCCGGTCGGGGCTACGAGCAGTACTTC	CASSVVAGRGYEQYF
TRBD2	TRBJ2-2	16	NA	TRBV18	TGTGCCAGCTCACCCAGACTAGCGGGAGGGACCGGGGAGCTGTTTTTT	CASSPRLAGGTGELFF
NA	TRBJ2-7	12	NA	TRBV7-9	TGTGCCAGCAGCTTAGGGGCATACGAGCAGTACTTC	CASSLGAYEQYF
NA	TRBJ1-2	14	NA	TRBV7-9	TGTGCCAGCAGCTTAGTCGGGCAGGGAGGTGGCTACACCTTC	CASSLVGQGGGYTF
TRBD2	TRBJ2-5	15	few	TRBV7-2	TGTGCCAGCAGCTTAACTAGCGGGAGTCAAGAGACCCAGTACTTC	CASSLTSGSQETQYF
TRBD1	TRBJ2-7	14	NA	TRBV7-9	TGTGCCAGCAGCATGGGACAGGGGCCCGACGAGCAGTACTTC	CASSMGQGPDEQYF
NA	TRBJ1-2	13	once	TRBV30	TGTGCCTGGAGTAACGGGGAGAGAGTCGGCTACACCTTC	CAWSNGERVGYTF
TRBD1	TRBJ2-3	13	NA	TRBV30	TGTGCCTTCCGGGACAGGGGCACAGATACGCAGTATTTT	CAFRDRGTDTQYF
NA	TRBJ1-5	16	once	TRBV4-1	TGCGCCAGCAGCCAAGAACCGGGGTCAAGCAATCAGCCCCAGCATTTT	CASSQEPGSSNQPQHF
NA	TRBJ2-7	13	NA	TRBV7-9	TGTGCCAGCAGCTCCAACGCAGGCATTGAGCAGTACTTC	CASSSNAGIEQYF
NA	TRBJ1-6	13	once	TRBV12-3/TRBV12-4	TGTGCCAGCAGTTTAGATACAGGGACACCCCTCCACTTT	CASSLDTGTPLHF
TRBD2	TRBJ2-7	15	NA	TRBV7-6	TGTGCCAGCAGCTTTACTAGCGGGAGTTCCTACGAGCAGTACTTC	CASSFTSGSSYEQYF
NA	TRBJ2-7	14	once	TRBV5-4	TGTGCCAGCAGCTCCCAGGGGCGTTTGTACGAGCAGTACTTC	CASSSQGRLYEQYF
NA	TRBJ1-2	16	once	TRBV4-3	TGCGCCAGCAGCCAAGAACCCAGGACAGCTTTATATGGCTACACCTTC	CASSQEPRTALYGYTF
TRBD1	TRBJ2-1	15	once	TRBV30	TGTGCCTGGAGTAGAGGGGACAGCCCCTACAATGAGCAGTTCTTC	CAWSRGDSPYNEQFF
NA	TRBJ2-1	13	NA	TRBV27	TGTGCCAGCCGATCCAGTTTCTACAATGAGCAGTTCTTC	CASRSSFYNEQFF
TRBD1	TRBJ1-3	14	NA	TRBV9	TGTGCCAGCACCGACAGGGGCTCTGGAAACACCATATATTTT	CASTDRGSGNTIYF
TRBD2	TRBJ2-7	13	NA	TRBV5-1	TGCGCCAGCAGCCCCCGGGAGGCTAACGAGCAGTACTTC	CASSPREANEQYF
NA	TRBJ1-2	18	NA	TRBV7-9	TGTGCCAGCAGCTTAGTAACAGGGTTCCCCTTAGCTAACTATGGCTACACCTTC	CASSLVTGFPLANYGYTF
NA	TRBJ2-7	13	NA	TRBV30	TGTGCCTGGGCTACAGGTACAGGGTACGAGCAGTACTTC	CAWATGTGYEQYF
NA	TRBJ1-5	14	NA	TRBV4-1	TGCGCCAGCAGCCAAGTGTGGGGAGATCAGCCCCAGCATTTT	CASSQVWGDQPQHF
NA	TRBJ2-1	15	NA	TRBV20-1	TGCAGTGCTAGTAGGCTAGTCGATCGCAGTCCTGAGCAGTTCTTC	CSASRLVDRSPEQFF
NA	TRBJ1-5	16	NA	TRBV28	TGTGCCAGCAGTCCCCCCGGGTTTTATAGCAATCAGCCCCAGCATTTT	CASSPPGFYSNQPQHF
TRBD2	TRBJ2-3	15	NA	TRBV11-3	TGTGCCAGCAGCCTCAGCGGGAGGGCCGACCATACGCAGTATTTT	CASSLSGRADHTQYF
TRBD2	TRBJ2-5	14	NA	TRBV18	TGTGCCAGCTCGCCGACTAGCGGGAGCGAGACCCAGTACTTC	CASSPTSGSETQYF
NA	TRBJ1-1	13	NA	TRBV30	TGTGCCTGGAGTGCTGAACAGAGCACTGAAGCTTTCTTT	CAWSAEQSTEAFF
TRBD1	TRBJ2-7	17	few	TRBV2	TGTGCCAGCAGTGAACCGGGACAGGGGGCCCGCTCCTACGAGCAGTACTTC	CASSEPGQGARSYEQYF
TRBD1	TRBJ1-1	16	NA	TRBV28	TGTGCCAGCAGGGGAGACCGGACAGGGGGGTACACTGAAGCTTTCTTT	CASRGDRTGGYTEAFF
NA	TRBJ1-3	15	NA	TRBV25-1	TGTGCCAGCAGTGAATTTCGGGGCTCTGGAAACACCATATATTTT	CASSEFRGSGNTIYF
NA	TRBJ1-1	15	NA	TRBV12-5	TGTGCTAGTGGTTTGGATCAGGGACTAGACTTAAAAGCTTTCTTT	CASGLDQGLDLKAFF
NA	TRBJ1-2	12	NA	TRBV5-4	TGTGCCAGCAGCCGTGGCGGGGCTGGCTACACCTTC	CASSRGGAGYTF
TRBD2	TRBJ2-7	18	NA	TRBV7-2	TGTGCCAGCAGCTTACTTCGTAGTAGCGGGAGAGTTGGCTACGAGCAGTACTTC	CASSLLRSSGRVGYEQYF
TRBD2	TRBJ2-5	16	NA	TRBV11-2	TGTGCCAGCAGCTTAAGACGACTAGCGGGGAGGGAGACCCAGTACTTC	CASSLRRLAGRETQYF
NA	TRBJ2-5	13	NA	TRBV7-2	TGTGCCAGCAGCACGGACAGTGAGCAGACCCAGTACTTC	CASSTDSEQTQYF
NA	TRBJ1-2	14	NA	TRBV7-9	TGTGCCAGCAGCTTAGTCCCAGGGGCCCTTGGCTACACCTTC	CASSLVPGALGYTF
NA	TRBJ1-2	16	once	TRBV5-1	TGCGCCAGCCGGCCGTGGGTAACAGGAGATTCAGTCGGCTACACCTTC	CASRPWVTGDSVGYTF
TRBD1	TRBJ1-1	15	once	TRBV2	TGTGCCAGCAGTTACCGGGACAGACAGAACACTGAAGCTTTCTTT	CASSYRDRQNTEAFF
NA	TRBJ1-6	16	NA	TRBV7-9	TGTGCCAGCAGCTTAGCACAGTTCGGGGGTAATTCACCCCTCCACTTT	CASSLAQFGGNSPLHF
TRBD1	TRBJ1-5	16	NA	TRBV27	TGTGCCAGCAGTTACCTCGCCGACAGGGGGCATCAGCCCCAGCATTTT	CASSYLADRGHQPQHF
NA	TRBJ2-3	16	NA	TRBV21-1	TGTGCCAGCAGCCCTAAAACCCCCCATAGCACAGATACGCAGTATTTT	CASSPKTPHSTDTQYF
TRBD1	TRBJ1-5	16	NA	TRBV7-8	TGTGCCAGCAGCCAAATCGACAGGGGTAGCAATCAGCCCCAGCATTTT	CASSQIDRGSNQPQHF
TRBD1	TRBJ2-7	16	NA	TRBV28	TGTGCCAGCAGCCCCTCCCGAGACAGGGTCCCCTACGAGCAGTACTTC	CASSPSRDRVPYEQYF
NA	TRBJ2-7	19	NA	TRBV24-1	TGTGCCACCAGTGATTTGGGCAGTACAGGGTCTTCGAGTCAGTACGAGCAGTACTTC	CATSDLGSTGSSSQYEQYF
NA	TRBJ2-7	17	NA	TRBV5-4	TGTGCCAGCAGCTTGGCATTGGACGGACAAGTAACCTACGAGCAGTACTTC	CASSLALDGQVTYEQYF
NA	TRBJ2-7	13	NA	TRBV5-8	TGTGCCAGCAGCTGGGGGGAGAACTACGAGCAGTACTTC	CASSWGENYEQYF
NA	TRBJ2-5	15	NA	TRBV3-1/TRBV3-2	TGTGCCAGCAGCCCATGGACGGGAGAGAGGGAGACCCAGTACTTC	CASSPWTGERETQYF
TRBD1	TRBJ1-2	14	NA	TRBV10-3	TGTGCCACGAGGGACAGCTCCCTTCCCTATGGCTACACCTTC	CATRDSSLPYGYTF
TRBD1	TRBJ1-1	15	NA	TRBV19	TGTGCCAGTAGTCAAACAGGGGGGAGGAACACTGAAGCTTTCTTT	CASSQTGGRNTEAFF